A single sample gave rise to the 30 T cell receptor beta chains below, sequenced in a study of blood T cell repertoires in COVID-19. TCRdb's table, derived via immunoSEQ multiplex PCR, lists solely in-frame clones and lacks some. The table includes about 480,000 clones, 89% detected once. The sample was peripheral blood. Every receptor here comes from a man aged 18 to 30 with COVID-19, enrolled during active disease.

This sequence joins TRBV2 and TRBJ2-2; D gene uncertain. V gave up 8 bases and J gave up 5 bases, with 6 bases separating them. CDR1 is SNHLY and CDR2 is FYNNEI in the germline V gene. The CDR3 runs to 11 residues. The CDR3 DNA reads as TGTGCCAGCCTAAATACCGGGGAGCTGTTTTTT. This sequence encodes CASLNTGELFF.

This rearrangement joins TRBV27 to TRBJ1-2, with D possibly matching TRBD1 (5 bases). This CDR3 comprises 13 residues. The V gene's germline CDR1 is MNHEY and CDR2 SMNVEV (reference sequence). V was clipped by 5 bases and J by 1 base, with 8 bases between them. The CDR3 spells CASSAQGNYGYTF. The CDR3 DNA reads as TGTGCCAGCAGTGCCCAGGGTAACTATGGCTACACCTTC.

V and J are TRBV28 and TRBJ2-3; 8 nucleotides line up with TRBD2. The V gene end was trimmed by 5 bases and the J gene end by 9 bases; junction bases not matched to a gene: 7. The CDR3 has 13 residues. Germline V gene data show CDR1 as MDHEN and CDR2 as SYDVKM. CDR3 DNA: TGTGCCAGCAGTCTCCAGCGGGAGCGGACGCAGTATTTT. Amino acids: CASSLQRERTQYF.

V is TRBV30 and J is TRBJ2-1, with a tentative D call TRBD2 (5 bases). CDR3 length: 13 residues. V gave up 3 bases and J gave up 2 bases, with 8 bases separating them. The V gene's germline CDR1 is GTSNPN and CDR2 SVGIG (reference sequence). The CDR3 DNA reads TGTGCCTGGAGACGAGGGACCTACAATGAGCAGTTCTTC. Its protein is CAWRRGTYNEQFF. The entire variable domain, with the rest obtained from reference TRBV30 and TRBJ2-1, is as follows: SQTIHQWPATLVQPVGSPLSLECTVEGTSNPNLYWYRQAAGRGLQLLFYSVGIGQISSEVPQNLSASRPQDRQFILSSKKLLLSDSGFYLCAWRRGTYNEQFFGPGTRLTVL.

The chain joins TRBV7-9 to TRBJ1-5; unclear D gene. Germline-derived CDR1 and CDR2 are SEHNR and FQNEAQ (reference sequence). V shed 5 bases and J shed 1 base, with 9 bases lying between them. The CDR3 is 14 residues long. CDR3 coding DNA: TGTGCCAGCAGCCAGGAAGGCAGCAATCAGCCCCAGCATTTT. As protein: CASSQEGSNQPQHF.

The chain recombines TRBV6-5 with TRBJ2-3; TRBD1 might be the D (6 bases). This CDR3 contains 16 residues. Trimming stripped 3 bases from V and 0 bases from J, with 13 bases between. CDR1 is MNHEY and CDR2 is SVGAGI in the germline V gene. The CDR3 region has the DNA TGTGCCAGCAGTTATTGGACAGACCCTAGCACAGATACGCAGTATTTT. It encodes CASSYWTDPSTDTQYF.

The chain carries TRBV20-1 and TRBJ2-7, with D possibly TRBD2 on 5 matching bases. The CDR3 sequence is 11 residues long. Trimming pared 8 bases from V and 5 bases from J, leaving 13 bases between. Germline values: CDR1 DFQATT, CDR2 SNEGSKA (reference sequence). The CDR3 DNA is TGCAGTATGGGAGTCGTCGACGAGCAGTACTTC. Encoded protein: CSMGVVDEQYF.

The CDR3 region has the DNA TGTGCCAGCAGCTTGCATAGCGGGAGGACCGAGCAGTACTTC. Protein sequence: CASSLHSGRTEQYF. The V and J genes are TRBV5-4 and TRBJ2-7; 10 bases are a match to TRBD2. Germline V CDR1 and CDR2: SGHNT, YYREEE (reference sequence). V gave up 1 base and J gave up 6 bases; unmatched junction bases: 4. The CDR3 length is 14 residues.

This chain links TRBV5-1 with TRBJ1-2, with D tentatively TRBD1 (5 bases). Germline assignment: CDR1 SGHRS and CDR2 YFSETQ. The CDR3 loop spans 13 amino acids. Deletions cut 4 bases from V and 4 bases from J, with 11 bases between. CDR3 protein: CASSPVGLYGYTF. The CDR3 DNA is TGCGCCAGCAGCCCGGTGGGACTCTATGGCTACACCTTC.

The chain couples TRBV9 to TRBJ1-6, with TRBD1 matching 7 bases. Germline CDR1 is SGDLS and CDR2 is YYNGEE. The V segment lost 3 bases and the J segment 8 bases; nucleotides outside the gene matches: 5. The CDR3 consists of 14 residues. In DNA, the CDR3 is TGTGCCAGCAGCGCTAGGGACAGTCATTCACCCCTCCACTTT. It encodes CASSARDSHSPLHF. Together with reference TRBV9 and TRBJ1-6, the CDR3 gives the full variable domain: DSGVTQTPKHLITATGQRVTLRCSPRSGDLSVYWYQQSLDQGLQFLIQYYNGEERAKGNILERFSAQQFPDLHSELNLSSLELGDSALYFCASSARDSHSPLHFGNGTRLTVT.

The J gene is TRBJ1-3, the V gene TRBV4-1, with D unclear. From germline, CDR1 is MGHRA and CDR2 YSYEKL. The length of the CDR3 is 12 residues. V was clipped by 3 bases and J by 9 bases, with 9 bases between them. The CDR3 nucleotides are TGCGCCAGCAGCCAGGTCCGGGGCACCATATATTTT. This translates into CASSQVRGTIYF.

The CDR3, as DNA: TGTGCCAGCAGTTACACACAGGGATTTAAGGACACTGAAGCTTTCTTT. It specifies CASSYTQGFKDTEAFF. This sequence joins TRBV6-5 and TRBJ1-1; perhaps TRBD1 as D (6 bases). The CDR3 sequence is 16 residues long. The germline V and J ends were trimmed by 2 bases and 3 bases, with 16 bases remaining between them. Per the germline V gene, CDR1 is MNHEY and CDR2 is SVGAGI.

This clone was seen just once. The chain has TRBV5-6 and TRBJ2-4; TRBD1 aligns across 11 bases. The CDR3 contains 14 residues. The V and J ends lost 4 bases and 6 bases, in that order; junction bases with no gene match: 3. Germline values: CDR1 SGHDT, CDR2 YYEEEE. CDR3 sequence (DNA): TGTGCCAGCAGCCGGACAGGGGGCGGAAACATTCAGTACTTC. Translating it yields CASSRTGGGNIQYF. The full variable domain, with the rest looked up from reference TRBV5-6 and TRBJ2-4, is DAGVTQSPTHLIKTRGQQVTLRCSPKSGHDTVSWYQQALGQGPQFIFQYYEEEERQRGNFPDRFSGHQFPNYSSELNVNALLLGDSALYLCASSRTGGGNIQYFGAGTRLSVL.

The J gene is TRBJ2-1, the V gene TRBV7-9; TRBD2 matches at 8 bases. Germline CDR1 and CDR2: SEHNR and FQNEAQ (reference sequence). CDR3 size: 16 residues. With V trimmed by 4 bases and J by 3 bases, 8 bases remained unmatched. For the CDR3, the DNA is TGTGCCAGCAGCTCACCAAGCGGGGGACTCTACAATGAGCAGTTCTTC. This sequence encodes CASSSPSGGLYNEQFF. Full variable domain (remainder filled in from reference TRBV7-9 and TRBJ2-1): DTGVSQNPRHKITKRGQNVTFRCDPISEHNRLYWYRQTLGQGPEFLTYFQNEAQLEKSRLLSDRFSAERPKGSFSTLEIQRTEQGDSAMYLCASSSPSGGLYNEQFFGPGTRLTVL.

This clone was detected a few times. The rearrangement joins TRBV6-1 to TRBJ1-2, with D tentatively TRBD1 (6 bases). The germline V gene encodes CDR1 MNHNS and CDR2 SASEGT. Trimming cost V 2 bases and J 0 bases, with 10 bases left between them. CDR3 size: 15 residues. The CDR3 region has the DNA TGTGCCAGCAGTGAATCCCGGACAGCTAACTATGGCTACACCTTC. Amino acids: CASSESRTANYGYTF.

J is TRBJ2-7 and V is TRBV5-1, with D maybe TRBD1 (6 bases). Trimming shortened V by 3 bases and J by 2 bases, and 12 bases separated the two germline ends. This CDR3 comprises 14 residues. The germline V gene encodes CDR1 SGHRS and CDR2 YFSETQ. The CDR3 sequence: CASSSGASTYEQYF. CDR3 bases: TGCGCCAGCAGCTCAGGGGCAAGTACCTACGAGCAGTACTTC. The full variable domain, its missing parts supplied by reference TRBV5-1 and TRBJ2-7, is KAGVTQTPRYLIKTRGQQVTLSCSPISGHRSVSWYQQTPGQGLQFLFEYFSETQRNKGNFPGRFSGRQFSNSRSEMNVSTLELGDSALYLCASSSGASTYEQYFGPGTRLTVT.

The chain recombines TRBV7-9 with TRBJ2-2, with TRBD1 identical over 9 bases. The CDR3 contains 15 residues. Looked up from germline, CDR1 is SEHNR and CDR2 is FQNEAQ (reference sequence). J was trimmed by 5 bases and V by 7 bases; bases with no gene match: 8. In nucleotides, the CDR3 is TGTGCCAGCATCCCTCGGGACAGGGTTACCGGGGAGCTGTTTTTT. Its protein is CASIPRDRVTGELFF.

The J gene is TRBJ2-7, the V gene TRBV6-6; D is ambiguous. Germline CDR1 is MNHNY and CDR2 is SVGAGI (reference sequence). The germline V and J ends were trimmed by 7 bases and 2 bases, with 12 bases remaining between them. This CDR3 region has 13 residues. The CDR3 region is CASTRPLTYEQYF. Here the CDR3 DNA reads TGTGCCAGCACTAGGCCTCTGACCTACGAGCAGTACTTC.

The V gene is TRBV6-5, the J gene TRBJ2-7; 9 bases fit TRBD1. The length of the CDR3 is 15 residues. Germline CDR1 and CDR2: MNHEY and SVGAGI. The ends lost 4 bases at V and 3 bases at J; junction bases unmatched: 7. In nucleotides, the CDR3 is TGTGCCAGCAGTTTACAAGGGACAGGGCGCTACGAGCAGTACTTC. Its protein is CASSLQGTGRYEQYF.

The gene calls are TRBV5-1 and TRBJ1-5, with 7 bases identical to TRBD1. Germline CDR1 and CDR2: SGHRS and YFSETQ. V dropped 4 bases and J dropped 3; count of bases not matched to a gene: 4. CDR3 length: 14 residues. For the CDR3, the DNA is TGCGCCAGCAGCCCAGGACAGGACAATCAGCCCCAGCATTTT. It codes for CASSPGQDNQPQHF.

DNA for the CDR3: TGTGCCAGTAGACAGGGGGTACCCGACACCGGGGAGCTGTTTTTT. Amino acids: CASRQGVPDTGELFF. The V and J genes are TRBV2 and TRBJ2-2; 9 nucleotides match TRBD1. The CDR3 has 15 residues. Germline values: CDR1 SNHLY, CDR2 FYNNEI. V shed 9 bases, J shed 3 bases, and the junction held 8 bases outside the gene matches.

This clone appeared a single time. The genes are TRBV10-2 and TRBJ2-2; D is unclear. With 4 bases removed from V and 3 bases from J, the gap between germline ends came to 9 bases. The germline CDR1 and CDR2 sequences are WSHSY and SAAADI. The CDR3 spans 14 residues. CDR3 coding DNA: TGCGCCAGCAGTGGGCAACGGGACACCGGGGAGCTGTTTTTT. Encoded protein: CASSGQRDTGELFF.

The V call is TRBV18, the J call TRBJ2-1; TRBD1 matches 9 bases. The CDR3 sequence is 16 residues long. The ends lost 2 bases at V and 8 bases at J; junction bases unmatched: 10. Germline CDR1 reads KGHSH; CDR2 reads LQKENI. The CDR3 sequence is CASSPKLGQGSDEQFF. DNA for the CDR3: TGTGCCAGCTCACCAAAATTGGGACAGGGTAGCGATGAGCAGTTCTTC.

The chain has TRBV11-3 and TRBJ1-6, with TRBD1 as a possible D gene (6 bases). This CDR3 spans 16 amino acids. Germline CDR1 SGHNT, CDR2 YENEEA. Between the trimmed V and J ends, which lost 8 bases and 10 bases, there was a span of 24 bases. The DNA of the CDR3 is TGTGCCAGCGGCGTACAGGGACCGGCCTATCCCTCACCCCTCCACTTT. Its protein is CASGVQGPAYPSPLHF.

The CDR3 protein is CASSDIEGDRKNYSGANVLTF. CDR3 nucleotide sequence: TGTGCCAGCAGTGACATCGAGGGGGACAGGAAGAATTACTCTGGGGCCAACGTCCTGACTTTC. The chain links TRBV6-4 to TRBJ2-6; the match to TRBD1 covers 8 bases. The germline V gene encodes CDR1 MRHNA and CDR2 SNTAGT. This CDR3 has 21 amino acids. Trimming cost V 2 bases and J 0 bases; bases outside gene matches: 15.

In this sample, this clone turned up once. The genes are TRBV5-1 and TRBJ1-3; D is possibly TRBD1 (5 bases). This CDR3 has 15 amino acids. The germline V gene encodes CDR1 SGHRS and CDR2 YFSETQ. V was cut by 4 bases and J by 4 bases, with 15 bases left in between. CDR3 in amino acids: CASSAGREAGNTIYF. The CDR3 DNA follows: TGCGCCAGCAGCGCGGGCAGGGAGGCGGGAAACACCATATATTTT. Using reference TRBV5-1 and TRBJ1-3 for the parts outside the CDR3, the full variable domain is KAGVTQTPRYLIKTRGQQVTLSCSPISGHRSVSWYQQTPGQGLQFLFEYFSETQRNKGNFPGRFSGRQFSNSRSEMNVSTLELGDSALYLCASSAGREAGNTIYFGEGSWLTVV.

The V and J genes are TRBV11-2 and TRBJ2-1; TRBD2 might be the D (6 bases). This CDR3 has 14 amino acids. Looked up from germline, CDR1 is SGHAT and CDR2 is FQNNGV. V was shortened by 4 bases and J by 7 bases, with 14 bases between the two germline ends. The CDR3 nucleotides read TGTGCCAGCAGCTCGATACGGGGGAAGAATGAGCAGTTCTTC. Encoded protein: CASSSIRGKNEQFF.

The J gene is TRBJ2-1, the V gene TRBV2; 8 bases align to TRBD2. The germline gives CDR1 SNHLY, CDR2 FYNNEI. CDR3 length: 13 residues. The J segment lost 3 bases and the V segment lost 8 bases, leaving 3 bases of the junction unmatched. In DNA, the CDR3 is TGTGCCAGCTCTAGCGGGCGCTACAATGAGCAGTTCTTC. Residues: CASSSGRYNEQFF. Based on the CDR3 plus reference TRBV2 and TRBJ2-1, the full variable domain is EPEVTQTPSHQVTQMGQEVILRCVPISNHLYFYWYRQILGQKVEFLVSFYNNEISEKSEIFDDQFSVERPDGSNFTLKIRSTKLEDSAMYFCASSSGRYNEQFFGPGTRLTVL.

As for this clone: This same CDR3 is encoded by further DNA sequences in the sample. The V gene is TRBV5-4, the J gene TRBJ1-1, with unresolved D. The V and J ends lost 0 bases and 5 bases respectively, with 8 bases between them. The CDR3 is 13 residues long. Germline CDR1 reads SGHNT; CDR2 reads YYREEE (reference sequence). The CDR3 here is CASSLAGVTEAFF. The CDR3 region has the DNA TGTGCCAGCAGCTTGGCCGGGGTAACTGAAGCTTTCTTT.

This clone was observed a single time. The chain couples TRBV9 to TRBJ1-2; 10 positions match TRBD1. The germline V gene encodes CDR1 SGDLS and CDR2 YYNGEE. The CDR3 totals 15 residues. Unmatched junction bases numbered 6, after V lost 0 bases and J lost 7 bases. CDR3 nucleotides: TGTGCCAGCAGCGTAGCGGGACAGGGGCTCGGTGGCTACACCTTC. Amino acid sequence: CASSVAGQGLGGYTF.